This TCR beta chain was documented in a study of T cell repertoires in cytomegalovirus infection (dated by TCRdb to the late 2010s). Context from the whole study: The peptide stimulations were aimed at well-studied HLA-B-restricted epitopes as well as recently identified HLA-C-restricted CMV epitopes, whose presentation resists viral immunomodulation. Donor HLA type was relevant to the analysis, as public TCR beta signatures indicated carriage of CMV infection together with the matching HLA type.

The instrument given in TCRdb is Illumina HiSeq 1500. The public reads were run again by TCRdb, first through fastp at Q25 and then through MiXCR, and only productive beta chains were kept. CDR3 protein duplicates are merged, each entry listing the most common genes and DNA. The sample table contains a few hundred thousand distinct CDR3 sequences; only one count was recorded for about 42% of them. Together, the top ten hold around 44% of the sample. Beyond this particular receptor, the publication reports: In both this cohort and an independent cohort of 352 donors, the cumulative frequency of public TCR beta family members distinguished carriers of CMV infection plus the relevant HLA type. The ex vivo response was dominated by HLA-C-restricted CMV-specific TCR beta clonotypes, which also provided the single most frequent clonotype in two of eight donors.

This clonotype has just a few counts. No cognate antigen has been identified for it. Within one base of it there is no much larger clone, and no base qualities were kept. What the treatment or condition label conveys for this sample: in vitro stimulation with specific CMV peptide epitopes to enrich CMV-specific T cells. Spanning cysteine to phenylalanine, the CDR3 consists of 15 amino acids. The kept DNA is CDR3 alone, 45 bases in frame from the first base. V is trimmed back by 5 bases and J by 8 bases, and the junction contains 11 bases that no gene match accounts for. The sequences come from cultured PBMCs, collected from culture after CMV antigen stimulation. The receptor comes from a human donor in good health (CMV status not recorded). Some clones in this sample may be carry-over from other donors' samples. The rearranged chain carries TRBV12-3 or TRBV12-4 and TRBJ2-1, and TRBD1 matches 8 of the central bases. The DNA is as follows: TGTGCCAGCAGTCCCGGGACAGGTGGGACTGATGAGCAGTTCTTC. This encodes CASSPGTGGTDEQFF.